The present TCR beta chain was sequenced within a study of human T cells and chemical hapten exposure. The overall study: Patch tests containing 0.01% DPC, applied to the upper back, were read at 6 days. Variability of per-sample TCR yields stemmed mainly from small differences in pooled library volume. Study-level findings and limits: Unchanged with DPC sensitization were TCRs above 1 in 1000 frequency.

Time point denoted: patch test 2, 6 weeks after DPC sensitization. Noted treatment: therapeutic diphenylcyclopropenone sensitization with weekly scalp DPC. Prior to each patch test being applied, blood was drawn. Each CDR3 protein gets one entry after TCRdb re-called the RACE reads with MiXCR. The data show around 99,000 distinct CDR3 sequences, 9% to 9.5% seen once. V dropped 4 bases and J dropped 9 bases, with 17 bases sitting between them. CDR1 and CDR2 from the germline V gene are SGHVS and FNYEAQ. This CDR3 has 14 residues. On this clonotype: The antigen is undetermined.

The clonotype was recovered from a woman between 40 and 50 years old with alopecia areata. Some clones in this sample may be carry-over from other donors' samples. The chain is built from TRBV7-6 and TRBJ2-3; D is possibly TRBD2 (6 bases). The material was whole blood, obtained in connection with sensitization to the hapten diphenylcyclopropenone (DPC). CDR3 region: CASSSDGLGRTQYF. CDR3 nucleotide sequence: TGTGCCAGCAGCTCCGACGGCTTAGGGAGGACGCAGTATTTT.